Listed below are T cell receptor beta chains from one sample, sequenced in a study of shared clonotypes between healthy human individuals. TCRdb's table, derived via immunoSEQ multiplex PCR, lists solely in-frame clones and lacks some. The sample carries roughly 1 million clones, around 74% recorded once. Input material: memory CD4+ T cells sorted from blood. These receptor sequences come from a man aged 18 to 30 in good health. Each CDR3 is given with its conserved first and last residue. Fields, in order: clone size, D gene, V gene, J gene, CDR3 DNA, CDR3 protein. The D gene is left open where the match is weak. For some rows the clone size is stated as once, few or many, or as a class when expanded; others skip it.

clone size: NA; D gene: NA; V gene: TRBV7-2; J gene: TRBJ1-5; CDR3 DNA: TGTGCCAGCAGCTTTCAGGGAGGATCGGGACAGCCCCAGCATTTT; CDR3 protein: CASSFQGGSGQPQHF
clone size: NA; D gene: TRBD1; V gene: TRBV30; J gene: TRBJ2-7; CDR3 DNA: TGTGCCTGGGACAGGGACCCTTACGAGCAGTACTTC; CDR3 protein: CAWDRDPYEQYF
clone size: NA; D gene: TRBD1; V gene: TRBV6-5; J gene: TRBJ2-7; CDR3 DNA: TGTGCCAGCAGTCCCGGGACAGGGGGGCTGCAGTACTTC; CDR3 protein: CASSPGTGGLQYF
clone size: NA; D gene: NA; V gene: TRBV2; J gene: TRBJ1-5; CDR3 DNA: TGTGCCAGCAGTGAGTCCGGGTCTAAGAATCAGCCCCAGCATTTT; CDR3 protein: CASSESGSKNQPQHF
clone size: NA; D gene: TRBD1; V gene: TRBV13; J gene: TRBJ2-1; CDR3 DNA: TGTGCCAGCAGCTTTCCCGGACAGGGGGCTAACAATGAGCAGTTCTTC; CDR3 protein: CASSFPGQGANNEQFF
clone size: NA; D gene: TRBD1; V gene: TRBV6-5; J gene: TRBJ1-5; CDR3 DNA: TGTGCCAGACCACAGGGACAGTTTAGCAATCAGCCCCAGCATTTT; CDR3 protein: CARPQGQFSNQPQHF
clone size: few; D gene: NA; V gene: TRBV29-1; J gene: TRBJ1-1; CDR3 DNA: TGCAGCGCAACAGAGAACACTGAAGCTTTCTTT; CDR3 protein: CSATENTEAFF
clone size: NA; D gene: NA; V gene: TRBV7-2; J gene: TRBJ2-2; CDR3 DNA: TGTGCCAGCAGCTTACATGGGGGGTCGAACACCGGGGAGCTGTTTTTT; CDR3 protein: CASSLHGGSNTGELFF
clone size: few; D gene: NA; V gene: TRBV4-3; J gene: TRBJ1-1; CDR3 DNA: TGCGCCAGCAGCCAACAGGAGAACACTGAAGCTTTCTTT; CDR3 protein: CASSQQENTEAFF
clone size: NA; D gene: TRBD2; V gene: TRBV7-7; J gene: TRBJ2-1; CDR3 DNA: TGTGCTAGCAGCTTAGGGGAGGGTTCGTGGGAGCAGTTCTTC; CDR3 protein: CASSLGEGSWEQFF
clone size: NA; D gene: NA; V gene: TRBV2; J gene: TRBJ1-1; CDR3 DNA: TGTGCCAGCAGTGCTTCCCCGAGGGCCCGAGGGGCTTTCTTT; CDR3 protein: CASSASPRARGAFF
clone size: once; D gene: NA; V gene: TRBV6-5; J gene: TRBJ1-5; CDR3 DNA: TGTGCCAGCAGCCCCATTCTGGGCAATCAGCCCCAGCATTTT; CDR3 protein: CASSPILGNQPQHF
clone size: NA; D gene: NA; V gene: TRBV27; J gene: TRBJ2-7; CDR3 DNA: TGTGCCAGCAGTGGGACCGGGGGTATTGGGGAGCAGTACTTC; CDR3 protein: CASSGTGGIGEQYF
clone size: NA; D gene: TRBD1; V gene: TRBV6-1; J gene: TRBJ1-5; CDR3 DNA: TGTGCCAGCAGTGAGTCAGCAGGGGGCCGTCAGCCCCAGCATTTT; CDR3 protein: CASSESAGGRQPQHF
clone size: NA; D gene: NA; V gene: TRBV7-9; J gene: TRBJ2-3; CDR3 DNA: TGTGCCAGCAGCTCCACTATTAGTGGGGCGGATACGCAGTATTTT; CDR3 protein: CASSSTISGADTQYF
clone size: NA; D gene: TRBD1; V gene: TRBV6-1; J gene: TRBJ1-5; CDR3 DNA: TGTGCCAGCAGTGCCCAGGGGGCTCTTGGCAATCAGCCCCAGCATTTT; CDR3 protein: CASSAQGALGNQPQHF
clone size: NA; D gene: TRBD2; V gene: TRBV5-8; J gene: TRBJ2-3; CDR3 DNA: TGTGCCAGCAGCTTGATAGCGGGGGGAGGCACAGATACGCAGTATTTT; CDR3 protein: CASSLIAGGGTDTQYF
clone size: NA; D gene: NA; V gene: TRBV30; J gene: TRBJ2-1; CDR3 DNA: TGTGCCTGGAGGGAGGGGCTGGGTGAGCAGTTCTTC; CDR3 protein: CAWREGLGEQFF
clone size: many; D gene: NA; V gene: TRBV28; J gene: TRBJ2-5; CDR3 DNA: TGTGCCAGCAGCCCCGGGGTTGTCGAGACCCAGTACTTC; CDR3 protein: CASSPGVVETQYF
clone size: few; D gene: NA; V gene: TRBV5-6; J gene: TRBJ2-3; CDR3 DNA: TGTGCCAGCAGCTTGGCCCTAGGTACAGATACGCAGTATTTT; CDR3 protein: CASSLALGTDTQYF
clone size: once; D gene: NA; V gene: TRBV4-3; J gene: TRBJ2-5; CDR3 DNA: TGCGCCAGCAGCCAAGTCGTAGGGGGAGAGACCCAGTACTTC; CDR3 protein: CASSQVVGGETQYF
clone size: NA; D gene: NA; V gene: TRBV9; J gene: TRBJ2-2; CDR3 DNA: TGTGCCAGCAGCGCAAAGGGCGCGAACACCGGGGAGCTGTTTTTT; CDR3 protein: CASSAKGANTGELFF
clone size: NA; D gene: NA; V gene: TRBV5-1; J gene: TRBJ1-2; CDR3 DNA: TGCGCCAGCAGTCCCCGGGAGAGATCTAACTATGGCTACACCTTC; CDR3 protein: CASSPRERSNYGYTF
clone size: NA; D gene: NA; V gene: TRBV30; J gene: TRBJ1-5; CDR3 DNA: TGTGCCTGGAACACAGGAGGGGATCAGCCCCAGCATTTT; CDR3 protein: CAWNTGGDQPQHF
clone size: once; D gene: NA; V gene: TRBV15; J gene: TRBJ2-7; CDR3 DNA: TGTGCCACCAGCAGAGATCGTATGGCAGGGTTTGGGGAGCAGTACTTC; CDR3 protein: CATSRDRMAGFGEQYF
clone size: NA; D gene: TRBD1; V gene: TRBV19; J gene: TRBJ1-2; CDR3 DNA: TGTGCCAGTAGGATGGGACAGACCTATGGCTACACCTTC; CDR3 protein: CASRMGQTYGYTF
clone size: NA; D gene: NA; V gene: TRBV11-2; J gene: TRBJ2-7; CDR3 DNA: TGTGCCAGCAGCCCCTTGGGGGACGAGCAGTACTTC; CDR3 protein: CASSPLGDEQYF
clone size: NA; D gene: NA; V gene: TRBV7-2; J gene: TRBJ1-2; CDR3 DNA: TGTGCCAGCAGCTTAAATCCGGGGGCCCTTAACTATGGCTACACCTTC; CDR3 protein: CASSLNPGALNYGYTF
clone size: NA; D gene: NA; V gene: TRBV12-1; J gene: TRBJ2-2; CDR3 DNA: TGTGCCAGCTACTGGACTGTGCCCGGGGAGCTGTTTTTT; CDR3 protein: CASYWTVPGELFF
clone size: NA; D gene: TRBD2; V gene: TRBV15; J gene: TRBJ2-5; CDR3 DNA: TGTGCCACCAGTACCTCCCCACTAGCGGGAGAGACCCAGTACTTC; CDR3 protein: CATSTSPLAGETQYF
clone size: NA; D gene: NA; V gene: TRBV28; J gene: TRBJ2-2; CDR3 DNA: TGTGCCAGCAGCCGACCGTGGACCACCGGGGAGCTGTTTTTT; CDR3 protein: CASSRPWTTGELFF
clone size: NA; D gene: TRBD1; V gene: TRBV5-1; J gene: TRBJ1-2; CDR3 DNA: TGCGCCAGCAGCTTGGGTGGGACAGGGGAAGGCTACACCTTC; CDR3 protein: CASSLGGTGEGYTF
clone size: NA; D gene: NA; V gene: TRBV11-2; J gene: TRBJ2-1; CDR3 DNA: TGTGCCAGCAGCGCCCCGGCGGGTGTTAGCAATGAGCAGTTCTTC; CDR3 protein: CASSAPAGVSNEQFF
clone size: NA; D gene: TRBD2; V gene: TRBV11-2; J gene: TRBJ2-7; CDR3 DNA: TGTGCCAGCAGCTTAGAAGGACTAGCGGCGTTCGAGCAGTACTTC; CDR3 protein: CASSLEGLAAFEQYF
clone size: few; D gene: NA; V gene: TRBV28; J gene: TRBJ1-1; CDR3 DNA: TGTGCCAGTGTACAGGGATTTAGGGGTAACACTGAAGCTTTCTTT; CDR3 protein: CASVQGFRGNTEAFF
clone size: NA; D gene: NA; V gene: TRBV5-1; J gene: TRBJ1-5; CDR3 DNA: TGCGCCAGCAGCTCTCTACCAGGGGTAGGTCAGCCCCAGCATTTT; CDR3 protein: CASSSLPGVGQPQHF
clone size: NA; D gene: NA; V gene: TRBV18; J gene: TRBJ2-7; CDR3 DNA: TGTGCCAGCTCACCACATGCAGGAGACGAGCAGTACTTC; CDR3 protein: CASSPHAGDEQYF
clone size: NA; D gene: NA; V gene: TRBV10-3; J gene: TRBJ1-6; CDR3 DNA: TGTGCCATCAGGGGGGACACCCACAAGAATTCACCCCTCCACTTT; CDR3 protein: CAIRGDTHKNSPLHF
clone size: few; D gene: NA; V gene: TRBV6-6; J gene: TRBJ2-2; CDR3 DNA: TGTGCCAGCACCGTAGGGAACGGGGAGCTGTTTTTT; CDR3 protein: CASTVGNGELFF
clone size: NA; D gene: NA; V gene: TRBV15; J gene: TRBJ2-2; CDR3 DNA: TGTGCCACCACCACCCAATACACCGGGGAGCTGTTTTTT; CDR3 protein: CATTTQYTGELFF
clone size: NA; D gene: TRBD1; V gene: TRBV5-1; J gene: TRBJ2-5; CDR3 DNA: TGCGCCAGCAGTTACGGACAGGGGAGTCAAGAGACCCAGTACTTC; CDR3 protein: CASSYGQGSQETQYF
clone size: NA; D gene: TRBD2; V gene: TRBV7-8; J gene: TRBJ2-7; CDR3 DNA: TGTGCCAGCAGCTTAGGGACTAGCTCCTACGAGCAGTACTTC; CDR3 protein: CASSLGTSSYEQYF
clone size: few; D gene: TRBD2; V gene: TRBV7-9; J gene: TRBJ2-3; CDR3 DNA: TGTGCCACCTCGCAAAGCGGGGGGGGCACAGATACGCAGTATTTT; CDR3 protein: CATSQSGGGTDTQYF
clone size: NA; D gene: NA; V gene: TRBV12-1; J gene: TRBJ1-2; CDR3 DNA: NA; CDR3 protein: CASSFATGTELYGYTF
clone size: few; D gene: NA; V gene: TRBV5-1; J gene: TRBJ2-7; CDR3 DNA: TGCGCCAGCAGCTTGGGTGCCGGCGGATCCTACGAGCAGTACTTC; CDR3 protein: CASSLGAGGSYEQYF
clone size: NA; D gene: NA; V gene: TRBV19; J gene: TRBJ1-1; CDR3 DNA: TGTGCCAGTAGTATCTGGGGGCTGACTGAAGCTTTCTTT; CDR3 protein: CASSIWGLTEAFF
clone size: NA; D gene: NA; V gene: TRBV5-4; J gene: TRBJ2-4; CDR3 DNA: TGTGCCAGCAGCCAGGGGGGAGCCAAAAACATTCAGTACTTC; CDR3 protein: CASSQGGAKNIQYF
clone size: NA; D gene: TRBD2; V gene: TRBV7-2; J gene: TRBJ2-7; CDR3 DNA: TGTGCCAGCAGCTTAGCCTCTAGCGGGTGGAGCTCCTACGAGCAGTACTTC; CDR3 protein: CASSLASSGWSSYEQYF
clone size: NA; D gene: TRBD1; V gene: TRBV2; J gene: TRBJ2-5; CDR3 DNA: TGTGCCAGCAGCGGCGGACAGGGGCTCCAAGAGACCCAGTACTTC; CDR3 protein: CASSGGQGLQETQYF
clone size: NA; D gene: TRBD2; V gene: TRBV6-1; J gene: TRBJ2-7; CDR3 DNA: TGTGCCAGCAGTGAAGGCCTAGCGGGGGTCTACGAGCAGTACTTC; CDR3 protein: CASSEGLAGVYEQYF
clone size: NA; D gene: NA; V gene: TRBV5-5; J gene: TRBJ1-1; CDR3 DNA: TGTGCCAGCAGCTTTGCAGGAAACACTGAAGCTTTCTTT; CDR3 protein: CASSFAGNTEAFF
clone size: NA; D gene: NA; V gene: TRBV7-9; J gene: TRBJ2-7; CDR3 DNA: TGTGCCAGCAGCTTAGAGCAGTCAGGGGCCTACGAGCAGTACTTC; CDR3 protein: CASSLEQSGAYEQYF
clone size: many; D gene: NA; V gene: TRBV6-1; J gene: TRBJ1-2; CDR3 DNA: TGTGCCAGCAGTGAAGATGGATGGTCGTTATATGGCTACACCTTC; CDR3 protein: CASSEDGWSLYGYTF